The clone carrying this TCR beta chain has a handful of counts. Sequenced material consisted of expressed TCRB transcripts (all of the isolated RNA was reverse transcribed). Only in-frame clones appear in the TCRdb table, and some are missing; sequencing was by immunoSEQ multiplex PCR. The sample has some 270,000 clones, approximately 8% seen once. The data were taken from a study of beta chain features in type 1 diabetes. This CDR3 has 13 residues. Germline CDR1 and CDR2: SGHVS and FQNEAQ. After removal of 5 bases from V and 4 bases from J, the junction contained 4 bases not matched to a gene. What was sequenced was central memory CD4+ T cells from blood. The sequence was obtained from a woman younger than 35 in good health. V and J are TRBV7-8 and TRBJ1-2; TRBD1 agrees at 7 bases. CDR3 sequence reads: CASSQGGGYGYTF. DNA for the CDR3: TGTGCCAGCAGCCAGGGGGGAGGCTATGGCTACACCTTC.